This T cell receptor (beta chain) is from a study of identical twins. The CDR3 covers 17 residues. Trimming at V came to 5 bases and at J to 4 bases, leaving 8 bases not matched to a gene. Germline values: CDR1 SGHVS, CDR2 FQNEAQ. TCRdb independently ran MiXCR on the 5' RACE reads; one entry per CDR3 protein. The repertoire includes some 500,000 distinct CDR3 sequences, 20% to 25% of them detected once, and 0.91% sits in the top ten. These data were likewise used in another study, on T cells expressing NK-cell markers.

This TCR came from a woman aged 18-29 years in good health. Sequencing used CD4+ T cells sorted from blood. The J gene is TRBJ2-2, the V gene TRBV7-8; 12 nucleotides agree with TRBD1. CDR3 coding DNA: TGTGCCAGCAGCCCCCTCGTGGGACAGGGGGCCACCGGGGAGCTGTTTTTT. It is translated as CASSPLVGQGATGELFF.